Listed below are T cell receptor beta chains from one sample, sequenced in a study of PD-L1 blockade in urothelial cancer. Clones were sequenced by immunoSEQ multiplex PCR, and TCRdb holds only the in-frame ones, with some missing. The sample has about 39,000 clones, approximately 90% seen once; the top ten hold around 11%. The input for sequencing was PBMCs, taken around atezolizumab (anti-PD-L1) treatment. These receptors were collected from a woman aged 55-70 years with urothelial cancer. Each CDR3 is given with its conserved first and last residue. Clone size is not always given. Where it is, it says once, few, many or a class for expanded clones.

CDR3 length: 19
clone size: NA
J gene: TRBJ1-5
V gene: TRBV28
CDR3 protein: CASRILFGTGSFGNQPQHF

CDR3 length: 15
clone size: NA
J gene: TRBJ1-4
V gene: TRBV7-9
CDR3 protein: CASSLGQGKNEKLFF

CDR3 length: 13
clone size: NA
J gene: TRBJ2-7
V gene: TRBV28
CDR3 protein: CASSLRTPYEQYF

CDR3 length: 17
clone size: NA
J gene: TRBJ2-1
V gene: TRBV7-8
CDR3 protein: CASSLGSLLSRHNEQFF

CDR3 length: 15
clone size: NA
J gene: TRBJ2-2
V gene: TRBV28
CDR3 protein: CASSSSGRNTGELFF

CDR3 length: 14
clone size: NA
J gene: TRBJ1-2
V gene: TRBV6-6
CDR3 protein: CASSYSAGAVGYTF

CDR3 length: 21
clone size: NA
J gene: TRBJ1-5
V gene: TRBV19
CDR3 protein: CASSIGRKGATDRGSNQPQHF

CDR3 length: 11
clone size: few
J gene: TRBJ2-1
V gene: TRBV6-1
CDR3 protein: CASRRSNEQFF

CDR3 length: 15
clone size: NA
J gene: TRBJ2-7
V gene: TRBV7-9
CDR3 protein: CASSTDRANVNEQYF

CDR3 length: 14
clone size: NA
J gene: TRBJ2-2
V gene: TRBV2
CDR3 protein: CASTMELNTGELFF

CDR3 length: 17
clone size: NA
J gene: TRBJ2-7
V gene: TRBV7-9
CDR3 protein: CASSNRTSGRPAHEQYF

CDR3 length: 13
clone size: NA
J gene: TRBJ2-1
V gene: TRBV19
CDR3 protein: CASTLAGYNEQFF

CDR3 length: 13
clone size: NA
J gene: TRBJ2-1
V gene: TRBV6-5
CDR3 protein: CASSYQGNNEQFF

CDR3 length: 16
clone size: NA
J gene: TRBJ2-7
V gene: TRBV28
CDR3 protein: CASSPQGGARSYEQYF

CDR3 length: 16
clone size: NA
J gene: TRBJ2-1
V gene: TRBV18
CDR3 protein: CASSPTAGVSYNEQFF

CDR3 length: 14
clone size: NA
J gene: TRBJ1-5
V gene: TRBV7-2
CDR3 protein: CASSSTGGSRPQHF

CDR3 length: 13
clone size: NA
J gene: TRBJ2-7
V gene: TRBV28
CDR3 protein: CASSPTKPYEQYF

CDR3 length: 17
clone size: NA
J gene: TRBJ2-2
V gene: TRBV5-1
CDR3 protein: CASSLAAGASYTGELFF

CDR3 length: 13
clone size: NA
J gene: TRBJ2-1
V gene: TRBV6-1
CDR3 protein: CASRTSGSHEQFF

CDR3 length: 14
clone size: NA
J gene: TRBJ2-1
V gene: TRBV25-1
CDR3 protein: CASSVREMYNEQFF

CDR3 length: 13
clone size: NA
J gene: TRBJ1-2
V gene: TRBV6-6
CDR3 protein: CASRQGTSYGYTF

CDR3 length: 15
clone size: NA
J gene: TRBJ1-5
V gene: TRBV16
CDR3 protein: CASSQDRGSNQPQHF

CDR3 length: 15
clone size: NA
J gene: TRBJ1-5
V gene: TRBV6-5
CDR3 protein: CASRKGQGRGGPQHF

CDR3 length: 13
clone size: few
J gene: TRBJ1-5
V gene: TRBV12-5
CDR3 protein: CASVGQSNQPQHF

CDR3 length: 14
clone size: NA
J gene: TRBJ1-2
V gene: TRBV6-1
CDR3 protein: CASSDAGQGYGYTF

CDR3 length: 11
clone size: NA
J gene: TRBJ2-1
V gene: TRBV20-1
CDR3 protein: CSARLPDEQFF

CDR3 length: 15
clone size: NA
J gene: TRBJ1-1
V gene: TRBV4-1
CDR3 protein: CASSEGGGKGTEAFF

CDR3 length: 13
clone size: NA
J gene: TRBJ1-2
V gene: TRBV19
CDR3 protein: CASSLSRGGHYTF

CDR3 length: 13
clone size: few
J gene: TRBJ2-7
V gene: TRBV27
CDR3 protein: CASSLSWGGEQYF

CDR3 length: 14
clone size: once
J gene: TRBJ2-2
V gene: TRBV2
CDR3 protein: CASTGLAYAGELFF

CDR3 length: 14
clone size: once
J gene: TRBJ1-1
V gene: TRBV18
CDR3 protein: CASSTGTGDTEAFF

CDR3 length: 16
clone size: NA
J gene: TRBJ2-1
V gene: TRBV10-1
CDR3 protein: CASSSGLAGPYNEQFF

CDR3 length: 17
clone size: NA
J gene: TRBJ2-3
V gene: TRBV4-1
CDR3 protein: CASSQDAGTGWGDTQYF

CDR3 length: 17
clone size: NA
J gene: TRBJ2-5
V gene: TRBV14
CDR3 protein: CASSQDLVRGRGETQYF

CDR3 length: 14
clone size: NA
J gene: TRBJ2-2
V gene: TRBV19
CDR3 protein: CATSWTDYTGELFF

CDR3 length: 17
clone size: NA
J gene: TRBJ1-5
V gene: TRBV6-1
CDR3 protein: CASSEMDRAYGNQPQHF

CDR3 length: 13
clone size: NA
J gene: TRBJ2-1
V gene: TRBV4-2
CDR3 protein: CASSQVRANEQFF

CDR3 length: 15
clone size: NA
J gene: TRBJ2-3
V gene: TRBV5-1
CDR3 protein: CASQTGQGSTDTQYF

CDR3 length: 15
clone size: NA
J gene: TRBJ2-1
V gene: TRBV7-9
CDR3 protein: CASSAPGQGISEQFF

CDR3 length: 15
clone size: once
J gene: TRBJ2-7
V gene: TRBV27
CDR3 protein: CASSLLGGVAREQYF

CDR3 length: 16
clone size: NA
J gene: TRBJ2-5
V gene: TRBV19
CDR3 protein: CASSKNRGAREETQYF

CDR3 length: 17
clone size: few
J gene: TRBJ1-2
V gene: TRBV2
CDR3 protein: CASSEVGRGRPEDGYTF

CDR3 length: 13
clone size: NA
J gene: TRBJ2-7
V gene: TRBV10-1
CDR3 protein: CADRDLNSYEQYF

CDR3 length: 14
clone size: once
J gene: TRBJ2-2
V gene: TRBV5-1
CDR3 protein: CASSRTVNTGELFF

CDR3 length: 13
clone size: NA
J gene: TRBJ1-5
V gene: TRBV6-6
CDR3 protein: CASSYSRNQPQHF

CDR3 length: 14
clone size: once
J gene: TRBJ2-7
V gene: TRBV5-8
CDR3 protein: CASSLGPGSYEQYF

CDR3 length: 18
clone size: NA
J gene: TRBJ2-2
V gene: TRBV9
CDR3 protein: CASSVAVLGRGAAGELFF

CDR3 length: 11
clone size: NA
J gene: TRBJ1-5
V gene: TRBV19
CDR3 protein: CASGLNQPQHF

CDR3 length: 15
clone size: NA
J gene: TRBJ2-5
V gene: TRBV6-1
CDR3 protein: CASSPGWGAQETQYF

CDR3 length: 16
clone size: NA
J gene: TRBJ1-1
V gene: TRBV5-6
CDR3 protein: CASSLVSGQGATEAFF

CDR3 length: 16
clone size: NA
J gene: TRBJ2-1
V gene: TRBV19
CDR3 protein: CASSIGLAGGINEQFF

CDR3 length: 20
clone size: NA
J gene: TRBJ2-1
V gene: TRBV7-6
CDR3 protein: CASSLRIGGRTPRAYNEQFF

CDR3 length: 16
clone size: NA
J gene: TRBJ2-2
V gene: TRBV4-2
CDR3 protein: CASSQEAGGGSGELFF

CDR3 length: 13
clone size: NA
J gene: TRBJ1-5
V gene: TRBV7-2
CDR3 protein: CASGDRGNQPQHF

CDR3 length: 14
clone size: NA
J gene: TRBJ2-7
V gene: TRBV7-6
CDR3 protein: CASSPGGADYEQYF

CDR3 length: 14
clone size: NA
J gene: TRBJ2-5
V gene: TRBV19
CDR3 protein: CASSFTSGVETQYF